This record concerns one T cell receptor beta chain sequence. Its matching antigen is unknown. This sample is part of a study of TIL therapy for anti-PD-1-resistant metastatic lung cancer. About the research overall: Tumors carried a median about 1.6 non-synonymous mutations per megabase. Findings of the study overall: Treatment-naive, never-smoker and oncogene-addicted patients were overrepresented in this highly selected cohort. TIL cultures after expansion showed higher clonality and lower diversity than baseline tumor (median 6% vs 31%).

Time point described: pre-treatment sample, taken before nivolumab and TIL therapy. The tumor samples were excised metastases, mostly pleural nodules or supraclavicular lymph nodes. Sequencing used immunoSEQ v3. Libraries were sequenced to 2 million to 2.5 million read pairs (survey) or 5-6 million (deep). Here immunoSEQ multiplex PCR was the method, and the copy in TCRdb shows in-frame clones only, minus some. Of 25,000 to 30,000 clones listed, about 63% are singletons. The length of the CDR3 is 13 residues. CDR1 and CDR2 (germline): MNHEY, SVGAGI. Trimming took 5 bases from V and 4 from J, leaving 11 bases between them.

J is TRBJ1-1 and V is TRBV6-5; TRBD1 is a possible D gene (6 bases). Specimen: tumor tissue, collected at baseline. The sequence was collected from a woman between 30 and 80 years old with non-small cell lung cancer. CDR3: CASSTRGSTEAFF. CDR3 coding DNA: TGTGCCAGCAGTACCAGGGGATCCACTGAAGCTTTCTTT.